This T cell receptor (beta chain) was captured in a study of T cell repertoires in cytomegalovirus infection (dated by TCRdb to the late 2010s). Broadly, across the study: Donor HLA type was relevant to the analysis, as public TCR beta signatures indicated carriage of CMV infection together with the matching HLA type. General conclusions and limits of the study: In the ex vivo response, HLA-C-restricted CMV-specific TCR beta clonotypes were dominant, and in two of eight donors the single most frequent clonotype came from this HLA-C-restricted group. Carriers of CMV infection plus the relevant HLA type were discriminated by the cumulative frequency of public TCR beta family members in the study cohort and in an independent 352-donor cohort.

This clonotype showed up many times. The antigen this receptor binds is unknown. No qualities accompany the bases; no much larger clone lies one base away. The CDR3 spans 14 residues, from the cysteine through the phenylalanine. Here the CDR3 DNA is all that survives: 42 bases in frame from base 1. Per the germline V gene, MNHNS is the CDR1 and SASEGT is the CDR2. V loses 6 bases, J loses 0 bases, and the germline ends lie 12 bases apart. Reads for this sample came from an Illumina HiSeq 1500. Through fastp at Q25 and MiXCR, TCRdb rebuilt clones from the public reads, retaining in-frame beta chains. Each entry is one CDR3 protein sequence, shown with its most common DNA and genes. This sample gives 200,000 to 300,000 distinct CDR3 sequences in total; approximately 7% of them show up just once. Of the sample, 5.5% to 8% is held by the ten largest clones.

The receptor comes from a human donor in good health (CMV status not recorded). Some clones in this sample may be carry-over from other donors' samples. The chain is encoded by TRBV6-1 joined to TRBJ2-7; a tentative D match to TRBD2 spans 5 bases. Material for sequencing was PBMCs. Here is the DNA: TGTGCCAGCAGCTCCGGGATCGGCTCCTACGAGCAGTACTTC. It is translated as CASSSGIGSYEQYF.